The clone carrying this TCR beta chain was counted between two and nine times. As yet, its antigen is unknown. Amplification used 60 Vbeta primers and 13 Jbeta primers. Sequenced by immunoSEQ multiplex PCR; TCRdb stores in-frame clones only, minus some. In the table there are under 150,000 clones, roughly 68% of which are singletons. The sample originates from a study of cytomegalovirus exposure and HLA in healthy donors. Study background: HLA-typed donors contributed some 85 million unique TCRs, which were held in an early data release. Study conclusions and caveats: A later analysis reportedly found fewer N-insertions in an Asian-associated ancestry cluster than the approximately 730-donor mean. It was taken for granted in presence/absence analyses that sequencing depth across donors was roughly uniform.

CDR3 length equals 19 residues. The V and J ends lost 4 bases and 3 bases, in that order; junction bases with no gene match: 12. CDR1 is SGHAT and CDR2 is FQNNGV in the germline V gene. This chain connects TRBV11-2 to TRBJ2-1; the match to TRBD2 covers 13 bases. The sequence was obtained from a man aged 55-75 years in good health and CMV-seronegative. Sample: PBMCs. CDR3 amino acids: CASSSYRGTSGKVYNEQFF. In nucleotides, the CDR3 is TGTGCCAGCAGCTCCTATCGGGGGACTAGCGGGAAAGTCTACAATGAGCAGTTCTTC.